This T cell receptor beta chain originates from a study of a mutant IDH1 vaccine in newly diagnosed glioma. Study information: Vaccinations were initiated 4-6 weeks following radiotherapy alone, or were given together with temozolomide cycles. Treated patients had a mean age of approximately 40 years and a sex split that was roughly 60% male and 37.5% female. The week-35 safety follow-up was V12, and the week-47 study end was V13.

Produced via immunoSEQ multiplex PCR; TCRdb's table is partial and in-frame only. The sample carries 65,000 to 85,000 clones, about 88% recorded once. Study-wide results and caveats: Pseudoprogression looked unconnected to shifts in top peripheral T cell clonotypes.

The CDR3 extends over 14 amino acids. The ends were cut back, 5 bases at V and 4 bases at J, with 12 bases in the middle. The V gene's germline CDR1 is MNHNY and CDR2 SVGAGI (reference sequence). Concerning this clone: Its specificity is not known.

Time point described: week 35, safety follow-up. Topical imiquimod accompanied each vaccine dose, which consisted of 300 ug of mutant IDH1 20-mer peptide. The input for sequencing was PBMCs, taken from a glioma patient whose treatment included an IDH1 peptide vaccine. The TCR sequence derives from a man between 25 and 39 years old with glioma. The chain joins TRBV6-6 to TRBJ1-5; possible D gene TRBD1, 6 bases. This chain's CDR3 is CASSLDSFNQPQHF. As DNA, the CDR3 is TGTGCCAGCAGTCTGGACAGTTTTAATCAGCCCCAGCATTTT.